This entry lists 12 T cell receptor beta chains sequenced from one sample in a study of blood T cell repertoires in COVID-19. The protocol was immunoSEQ multiplex PCR, while the TCRdb copy is restricted to in-frame clones and leaves out a portion. The sample has about 280,000 clones; about nine tenths are singletons. Material for sequencing was peripheral blood. The source is a woman aged 40 to 55 who had recovered from COVID-19.

The genes are TRBV27 and TRBJ2-4, with TRBD2 matching 8 bases. Trimming removed 3 bases from V and 8 bases from J; junction bases left unmatched: 9. Germline CDR1 and CDR2: MNHEY and SMNVEV (reference sequence). CDR3 length: 15 residues. The CDR3: CASSFAGGRSDIQYF. CDR3 nucleotide sequence: TGTGCCAGCAGTTTTGCGGGAGGAAGGTCGGACATTCAGTACTTC.

This chain joins TRBV5-1 and TRBJ2-5; TRBD2 aligns across 7 bases. The CDR3 is made up of 13 amino acids. Trimming cost V 4 bases and J 2 bases; bases outside gene matches: 2. Germline V lookup: CDR1 SGHRS, CDR2 YFSETQ. CDR3 protein: CASSRGVQETQYF. The CDR3 DNA sequence: TGCGCCAGCAGCCGGGGGGTGCAAGAGACCCAGTACTTC.

The chain links TRBV27 to TRBJ1-1, with D unresolved. The V end lost 5 bases, the J end lost 0 bases, and 13 bases lay between the germline ends. Looked up from germline, CDR1 is MNHEY and CDR2 is SMNVEV (reference sequence). This CDR3 has 15 residues. As DNA, the CDR3 is TGTGCCAGCAGTCACCTGACAAAAATGAACACTGAAGCTTTCTTT. Residues: CASSHLTKMNTEAFF.

The V gene is TRBV5-1, the J gene TRBJ2-5, with 10 bases that match TRBD1. After removal of 0 bases from V and 4 bases from J, the junction contained 9 bases not matched to a gene. Germline loops: CDR1 SGHRS, CDR2 YFSETQ. This CDR3 has 17 residues. This chain's CDR3 is CASSLGGETGGLETQYF. The CDR3 region has the DNA TGCGCCAGCAGCTTGGGTGGCGAGACAGGGGGCCTAGAGACCCAGTACTTC. The full variable domain, completed using reference TRBV5-1 and TRBJ2-5, is KAGVTQTPRYLIKTRGQQVTLSCSPISGHRSVSWYQQTPGQGLQFLFEYFSETQRNKGNFPGRFSGRQFSNSRSEMNVSTLELGDSALYLCASSLGGETGGLETQYFGPGTRLLVL.

The V and J genes are TRBV18 and TRBJ2-5; the D is unclear. There are 14 residues in the CDR3. CDR1 and CDR2 from the germline V gene are KGHSH and LQKENI. The ends were cut back, 2 bases at V and 1 base at J, with 8 bases in the middle. CDR3 DNA: TGTGCCAGCTCACCAGGGCTATTCCAAGAGACCCAGTACTTC. Protein sequence: CASSPGLFQETQYF.

This sequence joins TRBV3-1 (or the pseudogene TRBV3-2) and TRBJ2-3; 12 bases align to TRBD2. The germline CDR1 and CDR2 sequences are LGHDT and YNNKEL (reference sequence). J gave up 2 bases and V 1 base, and 7 bases lay outside the gene matches. CDR3 size: 18 residues. The DNA of the CDR3 is TGTGCCAGCAGCCAAGGAAGACTAGCGGGAGTGGTCACAGATACGCAGTATTTT. This gives the protein CASSQGRLAGVVTDTQYF.

V and J are TRBV4-1 and TRBJ2-1, with TRBD2 matching over 12 bases. This CDR3 has 15 residues. The germline gives CDR1 MGHRA, CDR2 YSYEKL. With 0 bases clipped from V and 12 bases from J, the junction kept 6 bases outside the gene matches. The CDR3 nucleotides are TGCGCCAGCAGCCAAGATGGGACTAGCGGGCGGAGGCAGTTCTTC. Encoded protein: CASSQDGTSGRRQFF.

Only a few counts were recorded for this clone. The V call is TRBV3-1 (or the pseudogene TRBV3-2), the J call TRBJ1-1; unclear D gene. V was trimmed by 4 bases and J by 4 bases, leaving 10 bases between them. Germline V CDR1 and CDR2: LGHDT, YNNKEL (reference sequence). The CDR3 length is 13 residues. The CDR3 is CASSLGTPTEAFF. The CDR3 coding sequence is TGTGCCAGCAGCCTGGGCACCCCCACTGAAGCTTTCTTT.

The J gene is TRBJ1-1, the V gene TRBV4-1; maybe TRBD1 (5 bases). CDR1 and CDR2 from the germline V gene are MGHRA and YSYEKL. V lost 7 bases and J lost 5, with 20 bases in between. The CDR3 is 15 amino acids. The CDR3 spells CASNEPAKGKTEAFF. Here the CDR3 DNA reads TGCGCCAGCAATGAACCCGCAAAGGGGAAGACTGAAGCTTTCTTT.

This clone was recorded only once. The V gene is TRBV10-2, the J gene TRBJ2-7; D call uncertain. Germline CDR1 and CDR2: WSHSY and SAAADI. The CDR3 extends over 15 amino acids. Trimming left V 7 bases short and J 0 bases short, with 16 bases between. For the CDR3, the DNA is TGCGCCAGCACCGAGGTCCCCGGGTTCTCCTACGAGCAGTACTTC. It is translated as CASTEVPGFSYEQYF.

The J gene is TRBJ2-3, the V gene TRBV5-4; 10 bases match TRBD1. Germline V gives CDR1 SGHNT, CDR2 YYREEE (reference sequence). CDR3 size: 15 residues. J lost 5 bases, V lost 2 bases, and 5 bases had no gene match. The CDR3 bases are TGTGCCAGCAGCTTACCGACAGGGGGCGTAGATACGCAGTATTTT. The encoded protein is CASSLPTGGVDTQYF.

The genes are TRBV5-4 and TRBJ2-7; TRBD2 matches 7 bases. The V gene end was trimmed by 3 bases and the J gene end by 6 bases; junction bases not matched to a gene: 3. The V gene's germline CDR1 is SGHNT and CDR2 YYREEE (reference sequence). The CDR3 totals 12 residues. Here the CDR3 reads CASSWGGSEQYF. Written as DNA, the CDR3 is TGTGCCAGCAGCTGGGGGGGGTCCGAGCAGTACTTC.